The 8 T cell receptor beta chains below were found in one sample sequenced in a study of T-cell reconstitution after alpha-beta-depleted transplantation in children. Unique molecular identifiers were used to barcode this TCRbeta library. In TCRdb, the PCR reads were re-called with MiXCR into one record per CDR3 protein. The sample has about 980,000 distinct CDR3 sequences; under 30% are singletons. Sequencing used PBMCs, mostly from graft donor cells, obtained 360 days after TCRalphabeta/CD19-depleted stem cell transplant. The receptors derive from a boy less than two years old who had a stem cell transplant for SCID, so the T cells may come from the graft donor.

V gene TRBV7-2 combines with J gene TRBJ2-1; the D gene is possibly TRBD2 (6 bases). Germline CDR1 and CDR2: SGHTA and FQGNSA. This CDR3 has 17 amino acids. The V end lost 1 base, the J end lost 9 bases, and 22 bases lay between the germline ends. The CDR3 coding sequence is TGTGCCAGCAGCTTAGGTTTCATTGTGGGGGGATCATTTGAGCAGTTCTTC. Translation: CASSLGFIVGGSFEQFF.

There are a few counts of this clonotype. The rearrangement links TRBV5-1 to TRBJ2-7; D call uncertain. CDR3 length equals 14 residues. Germline V gene sequence: CDR1 SGHRS, CDR2 YFSETQ. V shed 2 bases and J shed 8 bases, with 17 bases lying between them. CDR3 nucleotide sequence: TGCGCCAGCAGCTTTAACCCGGGTCTTGGGCAGCAGTACTTC. As protein: CASSFNPGLGQQYF.

The sample holds one count of this clonotype. The chain recombines TRBV20-1 with TRBJ2-1, with TRBD1 as a possible D gene (6 bases). Germline-derived CDR1 and CDR2 are DFQATT and SNEGSKA (reference sequence). There are 14 residues in the CDR3. Between the trimmed V and J ends, which lost 4 bases and 0 bases, there was a span of 10 bases. This CDR3 is CSANQGSSYNEQFF. The CDR3 nucleotides read TGCAGTGCTAACCAGGGGAGCTCCTACAATGAGCAGTTCTTC.

This clonotype appeared a single time. This chain links TRBV4-3 with TRBJ2-1; no definite D call. The CDR3 extends over 15 amino acids. Trimming stripped 1 base from V and 0 bases from J, with 7 bases between. Looked up from germline, CDR1 is LGHNA and CDR2 is YSLEER. CDR3: CASSQAWISYNEQFF. The CDR3 DNA follows: TGCGCCAGCAGCCAAGCTTGGATCTCCTACAATGAGCAGTTCTTC.

The V and J genes are TRBV5-5 and TRBJ2-7; TRBD1 is a possible D gene (7 bases). CDR1 and CDR2 from the germline V gene are SGHKS and YYEKEE (reference sequence). The CDR3 has 16 amino acids. V gave up 4 bases and J gave up 3 bases, with 20 bases separating them. CDR3 protein: CASSTGQGRGDYEQYF. CDR3 nucleotide sequence: TGTGCCAGCAGCACTGGGCAGGGCAGGGGGGACTACGAGCAGTACTTC.

V is TRBV12-3 or TRBV12-4 and J is TRBJ1-5; perhaps TRBD1 as D (5 bases). Trimming took 5 bases from V and 3 from J, leaving 14 bases between them. The CDR3 covers 15 residues. CDR3 DNA sequence: TGTGCCAGCAGTCCGGGACCAGGTTTCAATCAGCCCCAGCATTTT. It translates to CASSPGPGFNQPQHF.

This clonotype has only a few counts. The chain combines TRBV5-6 with TRBJ2-2; D unresolved. CDR3 length equals 16 residues. V lost 4 bases to trimming and J lost 1 base, with 14 bases between them. Germline values: CDR1 SGHDT, CDR2 YYEEEE. Written as DNA, the CDR3 is TGTGCCAGCAGCCCCCGGGCAGGTTGGAACACCGGGGAGCTGTTTTTT. Its protein is CASSPRAGWNTGELFF.

This clonotype turned up a few times. V and J are TRBV4-3 and TRBJ2-4, with D unresolved. This CDR3 spans 13 amino acids. CDR1 is LGHNA and CDR2 is YSLEER in the germline V gene. V was shortened by 1 base and J by 2 bases, with 3 bases between the two germline ends. In nucleotides, the CDR3 is TGCGCCAGCAGCCAAGGTACCAAAAACATTCAGTACTTC. Residues: CASSQGTKNIQYF.